The 29 T cell receptor beta chains below come from one sample, sequenced in a study of tumor and adjacent non-tumor tissue in lung cancer. RNA was extracted from bulk tissue without any cell sorting. The library came from three nested PCR rounds adapted from ARM-PCR protocols. Via MiXCR, TCRdb re-called the multiplex PCR reads, giving one row per CDR3 protein. The table includes 75,000 to 95,000 distinct CDR3 sequences, approximately 70% detected once. The sequencing sample was made of lung tumor tissue. Source of these receptors: a man in his sixties with non-small cell lung cancer.

V usage is TRBV11-1 and J usage is TRBJ2-5; either TRBD1 or TRBD2 may supply D (6 bases each). The CDR3 loop spans 15 amino acids. Germline V gene lookup returns CDR1 SGHAT and CDR2 FQDESV (reference sequence). The CDR3 sequence is CTSSEDRLGQETQYF. CDR3 bases: TGTACTAGCAGCGAAGACAGGTTAGGCCAAGAGACCCAGTACTTC.

This clonotype was observed at least ten times. The chain joins TRBV6-1 to TRBJ1-5, with D perhaps matching TRBD1 (5 bases). Trimming shortened V by 6 bases and J by 2 bases, and 14 bases separated the two germline ends. The CDR3 extends over 15 amino acids. CDR1 is MNHNS, CDR2 SASEGT, per germline. The CDR3 reads CASSLGRGGNQPQHF. CDR3 nucleotides: TGTGCCAGCAGCCTGGGACGCGGGGGCAATCAGCCCCAGCATTTT.

This rearrangement joins TRBV29-1 to TRBJ1-2; the D is unclear. From germline, CDR1 is SQVTM and CDR2 ANQGSEA. The length of the CDR3 is 13 residues. V lost 0 bases to trimming and J lost 5 bases, with 10 bases between them. CDR3 in DNA: TGCAGCGTTGAAGAACCGGGAATGTATGGCTACACCTTC. This gives the protein CSVEEPGMYGYTF. Filled out from reference TRBV29-1 and TRBJ1-2, the complete variable domain reads SAVISQKPSRDICQRGTSLTIQCQVDSQVTMMFWYRQQPGQSLTLIATANQGSEATYESGFVIDKFPISRPNLTFSTLTVSNMSPEDSSIYLCSVEEPGMYGYTFGSGTRLTVV.

V is TRBV29-1 and J is TRBJ2-7; no clear D. This CDR3 is built from 12 residues. Germline lookup yields CDR1 SQVTM and CDR2 ANQGSEA. Trimming stripped 6 bases from V and 8 bases from J, with 17 bases between. CDR3 sequence: CSVNPPTEQQYF. In DNA form, the CDR3 reads TGCAGCGTCAACCCTCCTACGGAACAGCAGTACTTC.

The chain employs TRBV11-1 and TRBJ2-7; 9 nucleotides agree with TRBD1. The CDR3 covers 14 residues. The germline V gene has CDR1 SGHAT and CDR2 FQDESV (reference sequence). The CDR3 nucleotides are TGTGACAGTAGTATGTTGGACAGGGGCTACGAGCAGTACTTC. Translated, it gives CDSSMLDRGYEQYF.

Only a few counts were recorded for this clonotype. The rearrangement joins TRBV5-1 to TRBJ2-5; unclear D gene. The CDR3 consists of 16 residues. Germline V gene data show CDR1 as SGHRS and CDR2 as YFSETQ. V lost 4 bases and J 3 bases, leaving 19 bases between the germline ends. The CDR3 DNA reads TGCGCCAGCAGCATGGCAGGAGCGCCGCTTAAAGAGACCCAGTACTTC. Protein sequence: CASSMAGAPLKETQYF.

V is TRBV28 and J is TRBJ1-5, with TRBD1 identical over 10 bases. The CDR3 has 16 residues. Trimming cost V 4 bases and J 16 bases; bases outside gene matches: 19. Germline lookup yields CDR1 MDHEN and CDR2 SYDVKM. CDR3 amino acids: CASSSPGQGGNQLQHF. The CDR3 region has the DNA TGTGCCAGCAGTTCCCCTGGACAGGGGGGCAATCAGCTCCAACATTTT.

Notes on this clonotype: This may stem from a read error, because a much larger clone lies one nucleotide away. The chain joins TRBV28 to TRBJ1-6; D unresolved. The germline V gene has CDR1 MDHEN and CDR2 SYDVKM. V was pared by 2 bases and J by 7 bases, with 12 bases between. This CDR3 spans 15 amino acids. The CDR3 loop reads CASSLRNTGNSPLHF. CDR3 nucleotides: TGTGCCAGCAGTTTACGGAACACTGGGAATTCACCCCTCCACTTT.

Details on this clonotype: A much larger clone lies a single base off, so this may be a read error. The J gene is TRBJ1-1, the V gene TRBV4-3; D gene uncertain. Germline values: CDR1 LGHNA, CDR2 YSLEER. The CDR3 extends over 13 amino acids. The CDR3 bases are TGCGTCAGCAGCCAAGGAGAGAACACTGAAGCTTTCTTT. Its protein product is CVSSQGENTEAFF.

This clonotype was recorded once. A much larger clone differs by one base, so this may be a read error. V is TRBV6-6 and J is TRBJ2-7; D gene ambiguous. Per the germline V gene, CDR1 is MNHNY and CDR2 is SVGAGI (reference sequence). The CDR3 totals 14 residues. The CDR3 loop is CASSSGTQFYEEYF. The CDR3 DNA reads TGTGCCAGCAGTTCGGGCACCCAGTTTTACGAGGAGTACTTC.

About this clonotype itself: The junction does not match germline at one end; this may be a read error. The chain couples TRBV11-2 to TRBJ2-5; possible D gene TRBD2, 6 bases. The CDR3 consists of 17 residues. Germline V gene sequence: CDR1 SGHAT, CDR2 FQNNGV. CDR3 bases: TGCGGCAGTAGCCCCCCCGGGCAGGGCGTAAGAAGGGAGGCCCAGTACTTC. Translated, it gives CGSSPPGQGVRREAQYF. The whole variable domain, remainder taken from reference TRBV11-2 and TRBJ2-5, is EAGVAQSPRYKIIEKRQSVAFWCNPISGHATLYWYQQILGQGPKLLIQFQNNGVVDDSQLPKDRFSAERLKGVDSTLKIQPAKLEDSAVYLCGSSPPGQGVRREAQYFGPGTRLLVL.

The table lists this clonotype with many counts. The rearrangement uses TRBV23-1 and TRBJ2-7; 9 nucleotides line up with TRBD1. TRBV23-1 is an ORF, with its function uncertain. The CDR3 runs to 14 residues. Trimming at V came to 8 bases and at J to 5 bases, leaving 10 bases not matched to a gene. The CDR3: CASHNRDRVNEQYF. CDR3 bases: TGCGCCAGCCATAACCGGGACAGGGTTAACGAGCAGTACTTC.

This chain joins TRBV6-5 and TRBJ2-7; unclear D gene. Germline V lookup: CDR1 MNHEY, CDR2 SVGAGI. Trimming shortened V by 2 bases and J by 3 bases, and 11 bases separated the two germline ends. The CDR3 runs to 14 residues. CDR3 nucleotide sequence: TGTGCCAGCAGTTACAGTAGGGAAAACTACGAGCAGTACTTC. It specifies CASSYSRENYEQYF.

This rearrangement joins TRBV28 to TRBJ1-4, with a possible D match to TRBD1 (6 bases). Germline CDR1 MDHEN, CDR2 SYDVKM. The CDR3 runs to 15 residues. The V end was cut by 8 bases, the J end by 6 bases, with 19 bases between. The CDR3 is CASGRTDSGYEKLFF. In DNA, the CDR3 is TGTGCCAGCGGCCGAACGGACAGTGGGTATGAAAAACTGTTTTTT.

This clonotype was counted many times. The rearrangement links TRBV6-1 to TRBJ1-2; 9 nucleotides line up with TRBD1. This CDR3 is 13 amino acids long. The V gene's germline CDR1 is MNHNS and CDR2 SASEGT. V dropped 10 bases and J dropped 2; count of bases not matched to a gene: 5. The CDR3 coding sequence is TGTGCCATCTTGGACAGGGGAAACTATGGCTACACCTTC. Protein product: CAILDRGNYGYTF.

To note about this clonotype: A clone one base away is much larger, so this may be a read error. The chain carries TRBV6-2 or TRBV6-3 and TRBJ2-7, with D perhaps matching TRBD1 or TRBD2 (5 bases each). The CDR3 loop spans 16 amino acids. Germline values: CDR1 MNHEY, CDR2 SVGEGT. The DNA of the CDR3 is TGTGCCAGCAGTTACACCACCGGGACCCATTCCTACAAGCAGTACTTC. Translated: CASSYTTGTHSYKQYF.

The chain combines TRBV5-4 with TRBJ2-3, with D possibly matching TRBD1 (6 bases). The V end was cut by 2 bases, the J end by 13 bases, with 17 bases between. Per the germline V gene, CDR1 is SGHNT and CDR2 is YYREEE (reference sequence). The CDR3 loop spans 13 amino acids. The CDR3 protein is CASSLVEGDTEYF. The CDR3 DNA reads TGTGCCAGCAGCTTAGTCGAGGGGGACACGGAGTATTTT.

As to this clonotype: This could be a read error, since a much larger clone is one nucleotide away. This chain connects TRBV5-1 to TRBJ2-3, with 8 nucleotides matching TRBD1. The CDR3 has 16 amino acids. V trimming: 3 bases; J trimming: 8 bases; junction bases outside the gene matches: 14. CDR1 and CDR2 from the germline V gene are SGHRS and YFSETQ. This chain's CDR3 is CASSSAGGADTVTQYF. CDR3 bases: TGCGCCAGCAGCTCTGCAGGGGGCGCAGATACCGTTACGCAGTATTTT.

Points on this clonotype: One end of the junction does not line up with germline, which may come from a read error. The rearrangement joins TRBV6-6 to TRBJ2-2, with a tentative D call TRBD2 (6 bases). The CDR3 extends over 17 amino acids. Germline V lookup: CDR1 MNHNY, CDR2 SVGAGI (reference sequence). This CDR3 reads CTSSRLIRAGKTGELFF. The CDR3 DNA sequence: TGTACCAGCAGTCGCCTGATCCGGGCGGGGAAAACCGGGGAGCTGTTTTTT.

This clonotype was detected many times. V gene TRBV28 combines with J gene TRBJ1-5; a possible D gene is TRBD1 (5 bases). Germline V gene sequence: CDR1 MDHEN, CDR2 SYDVKM. The ends were cut back, 2 bases at V and 0 bases at J, with 8 bases in the middle. This CDR3 has 15 residues. The CDR3 here is CASSLEGNSNQPQHF. Here the CDR3 DNA reads TGTGCCAGCAGTTTAGAGGGGAATAGCAATCAGCCCCAGCATTTT.

A note on this clonotype: The germline gene is not matched at one end of the junction; a read error may be the cause. CDR3 DNA: TGCAGAGCTCAGACAGCCGAGACTAGCGGGATGTACGAGCAGCACTTC. This codes for CRAQTAETSGMYEQHF. The V and J genes are TRBV29-1 and TRBJ2-7, with 11 bases that match TRBD2. This CDR3 has 16 residues. The germline gives CDR1 SQVTM, CDR2 ANQGSEA.

This clonotype was observed once. This chain uses TRBV12-3 or TRBV12-4 with TRBJ2-7, with D maybe TRBD2 (5 bases). Trimming left V 7 bases short and J 4 bases short, with 14 bases between. The CDR3 totals 13 residues. The CDR3 loop reads CASMLTTAYEQYF. The CDR3 nucleotides are TGTGCCAGCATGCTGACTACAGCATACGAGCAGTACTTC.

V and J are TRBV29-1 and TRBJ2-7; 7 bases map to TRBD2. CDR3 length: 12 residues. The germline V gene encodes CDR1 SQVTM and CDR2 ANQGSEA. With 4 bases clipped from V and 7 bases from J, the junction kept 7 bases outside the gene matches. CDR3 sequence: CSVGRRENEQYF. CDR3 bases: TGCAGCGTTGGAAGGCGGGAGAATGAGCAGTACTTC.

Only one count was recorded for this clonotype. The CDR3 end shows no conserved phenylalanine or tryptophan, and so a read error is likely. The rearrangement links TRBV4-1 to TRBJ2-7; D unclear. CDR1 is MGHRA and CDR2 is YSYEKL in the germline V gene. This CDR3 has 13 amino acids. Deletions cut 8 bases from V and 3 bases from J, with 14 bases between. The DNA for the CDR3 is TGCGCCAGCCAAGTCGGCCAGCGCTACGAGCAGTACTCC. Translated, it gives CASQVGQRYEQYS.

Comments on this clonotype: One base away lies a much larger clone, so this may be a sequencing read error. The chain recombines TRBV29-1 with TRBJ2-2; TRBD2 matches 9 bases. V dropped 7 bases and J dropped 4; count of bases not matched to a gene: 7. Germline lookup yields CDR1 SQVTM and CDR2 ANQGSEA. The CDR3 spans 14 residues. CDR3 bases: TGCAGCGCTGACGGAGCGGGGGGCACCGGGGAGCTGTTTTTT. This translates into CSADGAGGTGELFF.

CDR3 residues: CSARGIKESGYTF. As DNA, the CDR3 is TGCAGTGCTAGAGGTATCAAGGAATCTGGCTACACCTTC. The rearrangement joins TRBV20-1 to TRBJ1-2; D remains unclear. Germline V lookup: CDR1 DFQATT, CDR2 SNEGSKA (reference sequence). The CDR3 sequence is 13 residues long. The V end was cut by 1 base, the J end by 7 bases, with 13 bases between.

This sequence joins TRBV15 and TRBJ1-1; a possible D gene is TRBD1 (6 bases). The ends were cut back, 3 bases at V and 10 bases at J, with 12 bases in the middle. CDR1 LNHNV and CDR2 YYDKDF come from the germline V gene (reference sequence). This CDR3 has 12 amino acids. CDR3 DNA: TGTGCCACCAGCAGGCAGGGGAGGGCAGCTTTCTTT. It encodes CATSRQGRAAFF.

On this clonotype: An end of the junction differs from the germline gene, which may be a read error. The V gene is TRBV11-3, the J gene TRBJ1-4; D is unresolved. Looked up from germline, CDR1 is SGHNT and CDR2 is YENEEA. There are 16 residues in the CDR3. The CDR3 here is CASSLVGGTSNEKVFF. DNA of the CDR3: TGTGCCAGCAGCTTAGTAGGTGGAACGTCTAATGAAAAAGTGTTTTTT.

With regard to this clonotype: The CDR3 does not end in the conserved phenylalanine or tryptophan, so this is likely a read error. The DNA is omitted, as the CDR3 cannot be located on it reliably, and the CDR3 follows TCRdb's listing. The chain links TRBV6-6 to TRBJ2-6; the table gives TRBD1 as D, unverified against the DNA. The CDR3 extends over 17 residues, inclusive of both ends. CDR1 and CDR2 from the germline V gene are MNHNY and SVGAGI (reference sequence). CDR3 protein: CASNINRDSSGANVMTL.